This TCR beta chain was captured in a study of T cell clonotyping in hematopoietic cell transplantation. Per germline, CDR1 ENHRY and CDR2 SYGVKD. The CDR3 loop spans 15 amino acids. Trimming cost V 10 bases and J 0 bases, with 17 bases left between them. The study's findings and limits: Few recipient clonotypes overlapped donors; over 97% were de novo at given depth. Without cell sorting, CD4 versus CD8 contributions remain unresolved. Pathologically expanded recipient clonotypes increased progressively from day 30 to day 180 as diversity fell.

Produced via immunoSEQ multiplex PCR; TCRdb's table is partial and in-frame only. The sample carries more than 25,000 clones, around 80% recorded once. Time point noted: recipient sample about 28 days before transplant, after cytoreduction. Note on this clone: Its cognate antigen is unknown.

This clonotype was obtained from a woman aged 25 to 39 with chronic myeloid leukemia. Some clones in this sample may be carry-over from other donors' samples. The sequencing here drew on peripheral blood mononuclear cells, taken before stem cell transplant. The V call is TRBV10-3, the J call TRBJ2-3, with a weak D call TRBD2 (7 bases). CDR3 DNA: TGTGCCACCACCCGGGGGGCCCCTAGCACAGATACGCAGTATTTT. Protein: CATTRGAPSTDTQYF.